Shown below are 29 T cell receptor beta chains from a single sample sequenced in a study of CD8+CD57+ T cells in acquired aplastic anemia. Using genomic DNA as the template, TCR beta VDJ and CDR3 profiling was carried out. Each CDR3 protein gets one entry after TCRdb re-called the reads with MiXCR. The repertoire has hundreds of thousands of distinct CDR3 sequences, 25% to 40% of them found once; the top ten carry 0.82%. Patients selected for sequencing had displayed CD8+CD57+ cell expansion by flow cytometry. The specimen sequenced was sorted CD4+, CD8+, or CD8+CD57+ T cells (not recorded which) from PBMCs. The receptors derive from a human donor with aplastic anemia.

V is TRBV9 and J is TRBJ2-1; D not certain. The CDR3 extends over 11 amino acids. The V gene lost 6 bases and the J gene lost 7 bases, with 8 bases spanning the gap. CDR1 is SGDLS, CDR2 YYNGEE, per germline. The DNA of the CDR3 is TGTGCCAGCAACACCCATAATGAGCAGTTCTTC. This translates into CASNTHNEQFF.

The gene calls are TRBV6-4 and TRBJ2-3; maybe TRBD2 (5 bases). The CDR3 consists of 15 residues. V was shortened by 4 bases and J by 2 bases, with 13 bases between the two germline ends. The germline V gene encodes CDR1 MRHNA and CDR2 SNTAGT. This CDR3 reads CASSADPGNTDTQYF. In DNA form, the CDR3 reads TGTGCCAGCAGTGCGGACCCGGGAAACACAGATACGCAGTATTTT.

In its sample, this clonotype was seen many times. The genes are TRBV20-1 and TRBJ1-4; D not resolved. Trimming took 2 bases from V and 8 from J, leaving 3 bases between them. Germline loops: CDR1 DFQATT, CDR2 SNEGSKA (reference sequence). The CDR3 sequence is 10 residues long. In nucleotides, the CDR3 is TGCAGTGCTAGAATGGAAAAACTGTTTTTT. It specifies CSARMEKLFF.

This clonotype was observed many times. J is TRBJ1-5 and V is TRBV20-1, with unresolved D. V dropped 2 bases and J dropped 7 bases, with 9 bases sitting between them. This CDR3 has 12 residues. The germline gives CDR1 DFQATT, CDR2 SNEGSKA (reference sequence). DNA for the CDR3: TGCAGTGCTAGACCCTGGGAGCAGCCCCAGCATTTT. It is translated as CSARPWEQPQHF.

This clonotype was seen many times. The chain employs TRBV10-3 and TRBJ1-2, with 10 bases matching TRBD1. The J segment lost 8 bases and the V segment lost 0 bases, leaving 6 bases of the junction unmatched. Germline V CDR1 and CDR2: ENHRY, SYGVKD. The CDR3 length is 15 residues. CDR3 protein: CAISESSTGGNGYTF. The CDR3 DNA reads as TGTGCCATCAGTGAGTCTTCGACAGGGGGCAACGGCTACACCTTC.

The chain couples TRBV12-3 or TRBV12-4 to TRBJ2-3; D is possibly TRBD1 (5 bases). V lost 6 bases and J lost 8, with 15 bases in between. The CDR3 spans 13 residues. The CDR3 coding sequence is TGTGCCAGCAGCCATTCGACAGTGGGTACGCAGTATTTT. This gives the protein CASSHSTVGTQYF.

Notes on this clonotype: A much larger clone lies one base from this, so it may be a read error. The V and J genes are TRBV20-1 and TRBJ2-7; 10 bases align to TRBD1. Germline lookup yields CDR1 DFQATT and CDR2 SNEGSKA (reference sequence). The ends lost 3 bases at V and 4 bases at J; junction bases unmatched: 6. CDR3 length: 14 residues. CDR3 protein: CSASTGTGAYEQYF. CDR3 DNA: TGCAGTGCTAGCACCGGGACAGGGGCTTACGAGCAGTACTTC.

The chain joins TRBV4-1 to TRBJ1-5, with D uncertain. Trimming shortened V by 0 bases and J by 0 bases, and 12 bases separated the two germline ends. This CDR3 spans 17 amino acids. The germline V gene has CDR1 MGHRA and CDR2 YSYEKL. CDR3 sequence reads: CASSQDPPVYSNQPQHF. For the CDR3, the DNA is TGCGCCAGCAGCCAAGATCCCCCAGTTTATAGCAATCAGCCCCAGCATTTT.

This clonotype has at least ten counts. The chain recombines TRBV2 with TRBJ1-6, with a weak D call TRBD1 (6 bases). V was shortened by 6 bases and J by 5 bases, with 17 bases between the two germline ends. CDR1 is SNHLY, CDR2 FYNNEI, per germline. The length of the CDR3 is 16 residues. CDR3 sequence reads: CASRERQVGDNSPLHF. Written as DNA, the CDR3 is TGTGCCAGCAGGGAACGACAGGTTGGGGATAATTCACCCCTCCACTTT.

This clonotype was detected a few times. The V and J genes are TRBV19 and TRBJ2-1; 10 nucleotides agree with TRBD2. This CDR3 has 15 amino acids. V trimming: 3 bases; J trimming: 8 bases; junction bases outside the gene matches: 7. The germline V gene has CDR1 LNHDA and CDR2 SQIVND (reference sequence). The CDR3 bases are TGTGCCAGTAGTATTGGTCTAGCGGGAGTCTATGAGCAGTTCTTC. This gives the protein CASSIGLAGVYEQFF.

This clonotype came up many times. The V and J genes are TRBV20-1 and TRBJ1-2; weak D call: TRBD1 (6 bases). Germline lookup yields CDR1 DFQATT and CDR2 SNEGSKA (reference sequence). Trimming stripped 3 bases from V and 8 bases from J, with 13 bases between. The CDR3 is 12 amino acids. CDR3 amino acids: CSASSQGYGYTF. The CDR3 DNA reads TGCAGTGCTAGTTCACAGGGCTACGGCTACACCTTC.

A single count supports this clonotype. This may come from a read error, since a much larger clone is one base off. CDR3 residues: CNAQTDSNQPQHF. CDR3 nucleotides: TGCAATGCGCAAACAGATAGCAATCAGCCCCAGCATTTT. This chain connects TRBV20-1 to TRBJ1-5, with no clear D. Germline V gives CDR1 DFQATT, CDR2 SNEGSKA (reference sequence). CDR3 length: 13 amino acids.

This clonotype was seen ten or more times. The CDR3 DNA reads as TGTGCCAGCACGGACAGGGGAGAGACCCAGTACTTC. Translated, it gives CASTDRGETQYF. The chain employs TRBV2 and TRBJ2-5, with 9 bases aligning to TRBD1. The V gene's germline CDR1 is SNHLY and CDR2 FYNNEI. The CDR3 covers 12 residues. V lost 7 bases, J lost 4 bases, and 1 base stayed unmatched. Supplemented by reference TRBV2 and TRBJ2-5, the full variable domain reads EPEVTQTPSHQVTQMGQEVILRCVPISNHLYFYWYRQILGQKVEFLVSFYNNEISEKSEIFDDQFSVERPDGSNFTLKIRSTKLEDSAMYFCASTDRGETQYFGPGTRLLVL.

This clonotype was seen many times. The V and J genes are TRBV19 and TRBJ2-7; maybe TRBD2 (5 bases). CDR1 and CDR2 (germline): LNHDA, SQIVND (reference sequence). The V end lost 8 bases, the J end lost 4 bases, and 18 bases lay between the germline ends. The CDR3 length is 14 residues. The CDR3 sequence is CASGGRTFGYEQYF. The CDR3 DNA follows: TGTGCCAGTGGCGGCAGGACTTTTGGGTACGAGCAGTACTTC. Variable domain in full (rest from reference TRBV19 and TRBJ2-7): DGGITQSPKYLFRKEGQNVTLSCEQNLNHDAMYWYRQDPGQGLRLIYYSQIVNDFQKGDIAEGYSVSREKKESFPLTVTSAQKNPTAFYLCASGGRTFGYEQYFGPGTRLTVT.

In this sample, this clonotype turned up a few times. The rearrangement uses TRBV6-1 and TRBJ1-2; unclear D gene. V was trimmed by 6 bases and J by 3 bases, leaving 8 bases between them. The CDR3 is 12 amino acids. Germline loops: CDR1 MNHNS, CDR2 SASEGT. CDR3 loop: CASRSSDYGYTF. CDR3 coding DNA: TGTGCCAGCAGGTCCAGTGACTATGGCTACACCTTC.

Remarks on this clonotype: This CDR3 is missing its conserved last phenylalanine or tryptophan, likely due to a read error. The limits of the CDR3 on the DNA are not certain, so only TCRdb's listed CDR3 is given. This chain uses TRBV2 with TRBJ2-2. In germline, CDR1 is SNHLY, CDR2 FYNNEI. The CDR3 spans 8 amino acids, including both terminal residues. The CDR3 spells CASRAKWV.

This clonotype was counted a single time. This chain uses TRBV12-3 or TRBV12-4 with TRBJ1-1, with D tentatively TRBD1 (6 bases). Trimming shortened V by 5 bases and J by 3 bases, and 19 bases separated the two germline ends. CDR3 length: 16 residues. The CDR3 DNA reads TGTGCCAGCAGTCCTGCCGGAGGCCAGGGGTACACTGAAGCTTTCTTT. It codes for CASSPAGGQGYTEAFF.

This clonotype turned up a few times. This chain uses TRBV11-1 with TRBJ2-7; possible D gene TRBD1, 6 bases. CDR3 length equals 17 residues. Germline lookup yields CDR1 SGHAT and CDR2 FQDESV (reference sequence). The ends were cut back, 6 bases at V and 5 bases at J, with 26 bases in the middle. CDR3 in DNA: TGTGCCAGCAGTTATATTACAGGGAAGGGGCAGGGAAACGAGCAGTACTTC. Its translation is CASSYITGKGQGNEQYF.

This clonotype has just a few counts. An end of the junction differs from the germline gene, which may be a read error. The chain links TRBV10-3 to TRBJ1-2; the D gene is possibly TRBD1 (6 bases). Germline CDR1 reads ENHRY; CDR2 reads SYGVKD. CDR3 length: 14 amino acids. The chain's CDR3 is CASSFDRQAPGYTF. In DNA, the CDR3 is TGTGCCAGCAGTTTCGACAGACAGGCTCCGGGCTACACCTTC.

The chain is built from TRBV6-2 or TRBV6-3 and TRBJ2-7, with 10 bases that match TRBD2. Germline V lookup: CDR1 MNHEY, CDR2 SVGEGT. V gave up 0 bases and J gave up 2 bases; unmatched junction bases: 10. There are 18 residues in the CDR3. CDR3 loop: CASSYSTAGTSEPYEQYF. DNA for the CDR3: TGTGCCAGCAGTTACTCAACGGCCGGGACTAGCGAACCCTACGAGCAGTACTTC.

In this sample, this clonotype turned up many times. The V call is TRBV14, the J call TRBJ1-1; D call uncertain. The CDR3 has 12 residues. The germline V and J ends were trimmed by 5 bases and 3 bases, with 7 bases remaining between them. Germline V gives CDR1 SGHDN, CDR2 FVKESK. Here the CDR3 DNA reads TGTGCCAGCAGCGTGGGCTACACTGAAGCTTTCTTT. It codes for CASSVGYTEAFF.

The rearrangement links TRBV5-1 to TRBJ1-1, with D uncertain. The CDR3 runs to 16 residues. The germline V gene has CDR1 SGHRS and CDR2 YFSETQ. Trimming stripped 0 bases from V and 8 bases from J, with 20 bases between. For the CDR3, the DNA is TGCGCCAGCAGCTTGGACCGCCTCGGAGAGGAACGGGAAGCTTTCTTT. It codes for CASSLDRLGEEREAFF.

This clonotype came up many times. The rearrangement links TRBV20-1 to TRBJ1-5; the D gene is possibly TRBD1 (5 bases). V was cut by 6 bases and J by 0 bases, with 15 bases left in between. Germline V gives CDR1 DFQATT, CDR2 SNEGSKA (reference sequence). There are 15 residues in the CDR3. The CDR3 loop is CSAMRDSYSNQPQHF. Here the CDR3 DNA reads TGCAGTGCGATGCGGGACTCCTATAGCAATCAGCCCCAGCATTTT.

This clonotype was counted ten times or more. CDR3 in DNA: TGTGCCAGCAGGAGGCAGGAAGGGGGAGAGCCCCAGCATTTT. Its translation is CASRRQEGGEPQHF. The V gene is TRBV2, the J gene TRBJ1-5; a possible D gene is TRBD1 (6 bases). From germline, CDR1 is SNHLY and CDR2 FYNNEI. The CDR3 spans 14 residues. V was shortened by 6 bases and J by 8 bases, with 17 bases between the two germline ends.

This sequence joins TRBV5-4 and TRBJ2-7; 10 positions agree with TRBD1. CDR3 length: 15 amino acids. Germline V gives CDR1 SGHNT, CDR2 YYREEE (reference sequence). With 4 bases clipped from V and 5 bases from J, the junction kept 9 bases outside the gene matches. The CDR3 bases are TGTGCCAGCAGCCTCAGTGGGACAGGGGCTGACGAGCAGTACTTC. Its protein product is CASSLSGTGADEQYF.

The rearrangement links TRBV7-8 to TRBJ2-3, with 8 bases that match TRBD1. The V and J ends lost 3 bases and 4 bases, in that order; junction bases with no gene match: 6. The CDR3 has 15 amino acids. Germline V gene data show CDR1 as SGHVS and CDR2 as FQNEAQ. CDR3: CASSFGAGGPDTQYF. DNA for the CDR3: TGTGCCAGCAGCTTCGGGGCAGGGGGCCCAGATACGCAGTATTTT. Filled out from reference TRBV7-8 and TRBJ2-3, the complete variable domain reads GAGVSQSPRYKVAKRGQDVALRCDPISGHVSLFWYQQALGQGPEFLTYFQNEAQLDKSGLPSDRFFAERPEGSVSTLKIQRTQQEDSAVYLCASSFGAGGPDTQYFGPGTRLTVL.

This clonotype came up many times. The chain combines TRBV9 with TRBJ1-2; TRBD1 agrees at 7 bases. Germline assignment: CDR1 SGDLS and CDR2 YYNGEE. After removal of 0 bases from V and 8 bases from J, the junction contained 10 bases not matched to a gene. The CDR3 runs 15 residues. CDR3 amino acids: CASSVDQGGLGGYTF. The CDR3 DNA sequence: TGTGCCAGCAGCGTAGATCAAGGGGGCCTCGGCGGCTACACCTTC.

The table lists this clonotype with many counts. V usage is TRBV29-1 and J usage is TRBJ2-5, with D uncertain. This CDR3 spans 10 amino acids. From germline, CDR1 is SQVTM and CDR2 ANQGSEA. The V end lost 7 bases, the J end lost 5 bases, and 8 bases lay between the germline ends. The CDR3, as DNA: TGCAGCGGGTTAGGGGAGACCCAGTACTTC. Translating gives CSGLGETQYF.

This clonotype came up a few times. This sequence joins TRBV5-1 and TRBJ1-6; possibly TRBD1 for D (5 bases). V was cut by 2 bases and J by 6 bases, with 12 bases left in between. The CDR3 is 15 amino acids. The V gene's germline CDR1 is SGHRS and CDR2 YFSETQ. In DNA form, the CDR3 reads TGCGCCAGCAGCTTATCCGACAGTCTTAATTCACCCCTCCACTTT. Protein sequence: CASSLSDSLNSPLHF.